This passage covers 15 T cell receptor beta chains from one sample sequenced in a study of blood T cell repertoires in COVID-19. TCRdb's copy holds only in-frame clones and misses some; the assay was immunoSEQ multiplex PCR. The sample holds about 210,000 clones, 86% seen once. The source material was PBMCs or T cells enriched from blood (not recorded which). The source of these receptors is a man aged 40-49 years with acute COVID-19.

The chain carries TRBV7-9 and TRBJ2-3; D is undetermined. The CDR3 length is 15 residues. The germline gives CDR1 SEHNR, CDR2 FQNEAQ (reference sequence). V lost 8 bases and J 2 bases, leaving 17 bases between the germline ends. DNA of the CDR3: TGTGCCAGCGGAGAATTTGGCCTTCCCACAGATACGCAGTATTTT. This gives the protein CASGEFGLPTDTQYF.

V gene TRBV5-1 combines with J gene TRBJ2-2, with 7 bases aligning to TRBD1. From germline, CDR1 is SGHRS and CDR2 YFSETQ. The V gene end was trimmed by 2 bases and the J gene end by 1 base; junction bases not matched to a gene: 2. CDR3 length: 15 residues. The CDR3 nucleotides are TGCGCCAGCAGCTTATGGGACAGGAACACCGGGGAGCTGTTTTTT. Encoded protein: CASSLWDRNTGELFF.

This sequence joins TRBV5-1 and TRBJ2-7; D is undetermined. Trimming took off 0 bases at V and 6 bases at J, with 13 bases between the two ends. The CDR3 covers 14 residues. CDR1 and CDR2 from the germline V gene are SGHRS and YFSETQ. The CDR3: CASSLDSVSLEQYF. Written as DNA, the CDR3 is TGCGCCAGCAGCTTGGACAGTGTCTCACTCGAGCAGTACTTC.

The rearrangement uses TRBV10-3 and TRBJ2-5, with 10 bases identical to TRBD2. The J segment lost 2 bases and the V segment lost 4 bases, leaving 4 bases of the junction unmatched. The CDR3 spans 15 residues. Germline CDR1 reads ENHRY; CDR2 reads SYGVKD. The DNA for the CDR3 is TGTGCCATCAGTGGGGCTAGCGGGGGACAAGAGACCCAGTACTTC. The encoded protein is CAISGASGGQETQYF.

V is TRBV18 and J is TRBJ2-7; D unclear. This CDR3 is built from 13 residues. Deletions cut 3 bases from V and 2 bases from J, with 8 bases between. The germline CDR1 and CDR2 sequences are KGHSH and LQKENI. The CDR3 DNA reads TGTGCCAGCTCACCGGCGGCGGCCTACGAGCAGTACTTC. Protein sequence: CASSPAAAYEQYF.

The chain couples TRBV21-1 to TRBJ1-5; the DNA was not used to check the table's D call, TRBD1. TRBV21-1 is noted as a pseudogene. This CDR3 spans 14 amino acids. As DNA, the CDR3 is TGTGCCAGCAGCAAAGGACAGTTCAATCAGCCCCAGCATTTT. It is translated as CASSKGQFNQPQHF.

This chain connects TRBV7-3 to TRBJ2-1, with D maybe TRBD1 (6 bases). The CDR3 loop spans 15 amino acids. The germline CDR1 and CDR2 sequences are SGHTA and FQGTGA. The V end lost 3 bases, the J end lost 1 base, and 10 bases lay between the germline ends. Here the CDR3 reads CASSLGHPSYNEQFF. The CDR3 DNA reads as TGTGCCAGCAGCTTGGGACACCCGTCCTACAATGAGCAGTTCTTC.

This chain joins TRBV5-1 and TRBJ2-7, with D perhaps TRBD2 (7 bases). CDR1 and CDR2 from the germline V gene are SGHRS and YFSETQ. Trimming left V 6 bases short and J 2 bases short, with 18 bases between. CDR3 length: 15 amino acids. DNA of the CDR3: TGCGCCAGCACCTCACTAGGGGGGGGGACCTACGAGCAGTACTTC. It codes for CASTSLGGGTYEQYF.

This chain joins TRBV7-9 and TRBJ1-2; D is possibly TRBD1 (6 bases). The germline gives CDR1 SEHNR, CDR2 FQNEAQ (reference sequence). V lost 4 bases, J lost 8 bases, and 17 bases lay in between. The CDR3 is made up of 14 amino acids. The CDR3 sequence is CASSWRLQGLGYTF. CDR3 sequence (DNA): TGTGCCAGCAGCTGGCGTTTACAGGGTTTGGGCTACACCTTC.

The chain has TRBV9 and TRBJ2-4; TRBD1 matches 11 bases. Germline loops: CDR1 SGDLS, CDR2 YYNGEE. The V segment lost 0 bases and the J segment 14 bases; nucleotides outside the gene matches: 4. CDR3 length: 13 residues. CDR3 DNA: TGTGCCAGCAGCGTAGAGGGACAGGGGGACAAGTACTTC. It specifies CASSVEGQGDKYF. The variable domain in full, completed from reference TRBV9 and TRBJ2-4, reads DSGVTQTPKHLITATGQRVTLRCSPRSGDLSVYWYQQSLDQGLQFLIQYYNGEERAKGNILERFSAQQFPDLHSELNLSSLELGDSALYFCASSVEGQGDKYFGAGTRLSVL.

The chain is built from TRBV28 and TRBJ1-5; D is possibly TRBD1 (6 bases). The CDR3 is 14 amino acids. Trimming shortened V by 8 bases and J by 4 bases, and 15 bases separated the two germline ends. CDR1 and CDR2 from the germline V gene are MDHEN and SYDVKM. The DNA of the CDR3 is TGTGCCAGCGCCATGGGGGGGGCGAATCAGCCCCAGCATTTT. Protein: CASAMGGANQPQHF.

This clone was detected once. The J gene is TRBJ2-1, the V gene TRBV6-2 or TRBV6-3, with D possibly TRBD2 on 5 matching bases. Germline V gene lookup returns CDR1 MNHEY and CDR2 SVGEGT. This CDR3 has 15 residues. The V end was cut by 0 bases, the J end by 2 bases, with 8 bases between. CDR3 bases: TGTGCCAGCAGTTACTCGGGAGAGGCCTACAATGAGCAGTTCTTC. Its protein is CASSYSGEAYNEQFF.

The chain couples TRBV29-1 to TRBJ2-7; the match to TRBD2 covers 8 bases. Germline V gene sequence: CDR1 SQVTM, CDR2 ANQGSEA. V trimming: 4 bases; J trimming: 0 bases; junction bases outside the gene matches: 2. The CDR3 totals 13 residues. The CDR3 DNA is TGCAGCGTTGCGGGGGGGAGCTCCTACGAGCAGTACTTC. Its translation: CSVAGGSSYEQYF.

This clone has more than one count but fewer than ten. The CDR3 DNA sequence: TGTGCCAGACAGACATTACCGCTCTCTCAACCCTACGAGCAGTACTTC. It specifies CARQTLPLSQPYEQYF. This chain joins TRBV6-4 and TRBJ2-7; D unresolved. This CDR3 spans 16 amino acids. V was cut by 9 bases and J by 2 bases, with 23 bases left in between. CDR1 is MRHNA, CDR2 SNTAGT, per germline.

This clone showed up just once. The genes are TRBV29-1 and TRBJ2-5, with D possibly TRBD2 on 6 matching bases. Germline-derived CDR1 and CDR2 are SQVTM and ANQGSEA. The CDR3 loop spans 17 amino acids. Deletions cut 3 bases from V and 3 bases from J, with 23 bases between. CDR3 loop: CSVEGPGIQWGEETQYF. The CDR3 DNA is TGCAGCGTTGAGGGGCCCGGTATACAGTGGGGGGAAGAGACCCAGTACTTC.